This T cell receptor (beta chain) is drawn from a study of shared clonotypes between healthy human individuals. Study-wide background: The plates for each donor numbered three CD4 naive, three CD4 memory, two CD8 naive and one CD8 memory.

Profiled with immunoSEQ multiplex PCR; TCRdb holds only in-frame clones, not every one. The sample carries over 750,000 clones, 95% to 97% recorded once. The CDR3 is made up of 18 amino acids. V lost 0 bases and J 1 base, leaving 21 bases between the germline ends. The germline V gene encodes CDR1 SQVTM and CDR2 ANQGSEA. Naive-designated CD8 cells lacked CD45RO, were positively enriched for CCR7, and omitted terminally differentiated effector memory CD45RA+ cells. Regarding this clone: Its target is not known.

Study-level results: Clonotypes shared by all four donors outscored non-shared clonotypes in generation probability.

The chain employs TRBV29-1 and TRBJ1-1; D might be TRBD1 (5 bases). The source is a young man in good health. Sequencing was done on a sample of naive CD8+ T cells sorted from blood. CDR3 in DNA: TGCAGCGTTGAAGATCGACGACTATCGGGACGGGCGAACACTGAAGCTTTCTTT. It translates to CSVEDRRLSGRANTEAFF.